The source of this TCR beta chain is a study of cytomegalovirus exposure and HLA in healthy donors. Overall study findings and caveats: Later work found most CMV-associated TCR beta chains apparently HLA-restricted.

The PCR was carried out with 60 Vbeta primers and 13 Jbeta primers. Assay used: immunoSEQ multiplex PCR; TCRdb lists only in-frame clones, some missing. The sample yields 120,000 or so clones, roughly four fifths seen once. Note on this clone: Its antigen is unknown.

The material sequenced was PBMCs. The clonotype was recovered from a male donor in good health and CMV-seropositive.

The CDR3 here is CASSSFSADTQYF. CDR3 nucleotide sequence: TGTGCCAGCAGTTCGTTTAGTGCAGATACGCAGTATTTT. The rearrangement joins TRBV5-5 to TRBJ2-3; D is ambiguous. The V and J ends lost 5 bases and 4 bases respectively, with 11 bases between them. Germline V gives CDR1 SGHKS, CDR2 YYEKEE (reference sequence). This CDR3 region has 13 residues.